This T cell receptor beta chain was sequenced during a study of beta chain features in type 1 diabetes. Overall study context: Taken together, all samples contributed fewer than 110 million examined sorted cells.

Note on this clone: Antigen: not known.

This CDR3 contains 15 residues. Germline V CDR1 and CDR2: SGHDN, FVKESK. V lost 5 bases, J lost 8 bases, and 18 bases lay in between. The study reverse transcribed the entire isolated RNA, so it sequenced expressed TCRB transcripts. Using immunoSEQ multiplex PCR, the repertoire was profiled, and TCRdb retains in-frame clones only, with some absent. The table has 500,000 to 800,000 clones, under 15% seen once; the top ten hold approximately 0.11%. Regarding the study as a whole: Type 1 diabetes patients had moderately but significantly shorter TCRB CDR3s in all four CD4+ subsets. Type 1 diabetes patients had fewer VDJ junction insertions and more deletions. For TCRB rearrangement, an influence of HLA type remained unresolved here.

The TCR originated in a young man with type 1 diabetes. The sample taken for sequencing was naive CD4+ T cells from blood. This chain connects TRBV14 to TRBJ1-4; D unclear. CDR3 coding DNA: TGTGCCAGCAGCACCCACCTTGGATACGGGGAAAAACTGTTTTTT. Protein product: CASSTHLGYGEKLFF.